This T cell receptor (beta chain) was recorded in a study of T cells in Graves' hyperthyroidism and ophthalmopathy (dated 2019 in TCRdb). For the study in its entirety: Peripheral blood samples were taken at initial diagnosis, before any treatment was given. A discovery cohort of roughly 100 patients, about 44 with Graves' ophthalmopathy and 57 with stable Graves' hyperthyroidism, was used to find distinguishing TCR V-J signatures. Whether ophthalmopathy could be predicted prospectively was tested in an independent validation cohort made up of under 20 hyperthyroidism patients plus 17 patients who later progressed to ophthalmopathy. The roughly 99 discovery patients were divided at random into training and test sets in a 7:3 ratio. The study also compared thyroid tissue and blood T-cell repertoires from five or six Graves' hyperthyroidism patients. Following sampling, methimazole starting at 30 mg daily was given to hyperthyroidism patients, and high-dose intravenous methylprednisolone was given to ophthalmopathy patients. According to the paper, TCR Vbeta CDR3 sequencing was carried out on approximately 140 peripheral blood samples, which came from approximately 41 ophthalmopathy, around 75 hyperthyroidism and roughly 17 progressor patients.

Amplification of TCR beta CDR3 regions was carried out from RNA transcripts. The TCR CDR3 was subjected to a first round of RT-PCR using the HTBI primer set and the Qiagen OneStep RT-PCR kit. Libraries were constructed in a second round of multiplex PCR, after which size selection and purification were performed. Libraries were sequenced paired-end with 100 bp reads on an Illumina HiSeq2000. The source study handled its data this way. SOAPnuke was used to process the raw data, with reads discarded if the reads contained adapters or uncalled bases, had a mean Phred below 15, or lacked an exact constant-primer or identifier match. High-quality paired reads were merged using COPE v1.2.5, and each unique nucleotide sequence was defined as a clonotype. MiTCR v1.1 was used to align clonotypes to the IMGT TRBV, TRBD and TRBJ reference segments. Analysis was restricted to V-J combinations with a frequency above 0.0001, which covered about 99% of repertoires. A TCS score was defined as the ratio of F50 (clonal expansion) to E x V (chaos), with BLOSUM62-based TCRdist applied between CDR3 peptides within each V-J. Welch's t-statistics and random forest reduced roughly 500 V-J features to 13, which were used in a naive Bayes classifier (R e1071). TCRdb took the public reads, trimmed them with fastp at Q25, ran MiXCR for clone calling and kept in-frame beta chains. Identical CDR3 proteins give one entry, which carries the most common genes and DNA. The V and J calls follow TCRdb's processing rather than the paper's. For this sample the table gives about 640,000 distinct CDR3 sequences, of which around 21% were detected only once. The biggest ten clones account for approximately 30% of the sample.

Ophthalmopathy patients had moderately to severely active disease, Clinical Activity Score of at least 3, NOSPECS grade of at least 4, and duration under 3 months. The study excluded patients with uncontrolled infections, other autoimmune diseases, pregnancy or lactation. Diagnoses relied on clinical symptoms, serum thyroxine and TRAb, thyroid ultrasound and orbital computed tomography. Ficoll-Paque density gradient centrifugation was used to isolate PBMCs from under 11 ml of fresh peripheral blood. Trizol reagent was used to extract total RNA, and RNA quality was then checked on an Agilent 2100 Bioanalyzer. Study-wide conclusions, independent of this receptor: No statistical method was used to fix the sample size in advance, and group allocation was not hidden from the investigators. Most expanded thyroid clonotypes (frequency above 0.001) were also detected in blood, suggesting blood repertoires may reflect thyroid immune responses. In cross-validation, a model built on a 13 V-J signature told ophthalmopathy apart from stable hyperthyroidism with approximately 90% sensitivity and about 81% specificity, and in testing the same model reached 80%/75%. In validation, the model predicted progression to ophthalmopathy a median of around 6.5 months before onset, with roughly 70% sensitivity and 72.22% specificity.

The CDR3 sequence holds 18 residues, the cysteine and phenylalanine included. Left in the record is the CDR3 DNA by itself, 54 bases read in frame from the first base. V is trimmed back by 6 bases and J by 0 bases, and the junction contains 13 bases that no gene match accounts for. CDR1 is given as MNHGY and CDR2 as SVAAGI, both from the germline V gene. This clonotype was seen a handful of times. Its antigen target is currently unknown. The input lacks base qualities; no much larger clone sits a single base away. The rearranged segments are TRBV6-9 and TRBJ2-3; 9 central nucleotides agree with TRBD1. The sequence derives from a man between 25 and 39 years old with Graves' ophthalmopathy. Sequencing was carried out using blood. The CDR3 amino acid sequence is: CASSYDAGQGRSTDTQYF. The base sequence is TGTGCCAGCAGCTACGACGCCGGACAGGGGAGAAGCACAGATACGCAGTATTTT.